This T cell receptor beta chain was profiled in a study of cytomegalovirus exposure and HLA in healthy donors. Overall study results and limits: In vitro work confirmed that a few CMV-associated chains recognize CMV antigens. In the approximately 120 validation repertoires, a later analysis found that first-cohort TCR clusters tended to co-occur.

The germline V and J ends were trimmed by 3 bases and 2 bases, with 17 bases remaining between them. The germline CDR1 and CDR2 sequences are MGHDK and SYGVNS. The CDR3 is 16 amino acids. The data were produced by immunoSEQ multiplex PCR, yet TCRdb's version contains in-frame clones alone and is incomplete. The top ten clones hold more than 2.5% of a sample with under 200,000 clones, more than 80% of them seen once. In its sample, this clone was seen once. Its target is not known. The V call is TRBV25-1, the J call TRBJ2-7, with D perhaps TRBD2 (6 bases). The clonotype originates from a woman aged 18-29 years in good health and CMV-seropositive. What was sequenced was PBMCs. The CDR3: CASSDWRGGPPYEQYF. CDR3 nucleotide sequence: TGTGCCAGCAGTGATTGGAGGGGAGGCCCCCCCTACGAGCAGTACTTC.